The 13 T cell receptor beta chains in this list originate from one sample, sequenced in a study of blood T cell repertoires in COVID-19. Some clones are missing from TCRdb's copy, which holds only in-frame ones; the method was immunoSEQ multiplex PCR. Of 250,000 or so clones in the sample, about four fifths were seen once. The sequenced material came from PBMCs or T cells enriched from blood (not recorded which). The receptors come from a man in his fifties who had recovered from COVID-19.

The chain recombines TRBV12-3 or TRBV12-4 with TRBJ1-1, with D hard to call. CDR3 length: 13 residues. Trimming took 3 bases from V and 3 from J, leaving 8 bases between them. CDR3 sequence (DNA): TGTGCCAGCAGTTTCGGGTTCGACACTGAAGCTTTCTTT. It translates to CASSFGFDTEAFF.

This clone was seen once. The V gene is TRBV3-1 (or the pseudogene TRBV3-2), the J gene TRBJ2-7, with D tentatively TRBD2 (6 bases). V lost 0 bases, J lost 3 bases, and 9 bases lay in between. Germline V gene data show CDR1 as LGHDT and CDR2 as YNNKEL (reference sequence). The CDR3 is made up of 14 amino acids. The CDR3 DNA follows: TGTGCCAGCAGCCAAGAGTGGGGGGTCTACGAGCAGTACTTC. Amino acid sequence: CASSQEWGVYEQYF.

The chain has TRBV18 and TRBJ2-2; the match to TRBD1 covers 9 bases. Trimming took 3 bases from V and 2 from J; bases not matched to a gene: 4. CDR3 length: 16 residues. CDR1 and CDR2 from the germline V gene are KGHSH and LQKENI. CDR3 in amino acids: CASSPDRGANTGELFF. The CDR3, as DNA: TGTGCCAGCTCACCGGACAGGGGAGCAAACACCGGGGAGCTGTTTTTT.

The rearrangement links TRBV7-2 to TRBJ1-5; TRBD1 matches 9 bases. The germline V gene encodes CDR1 SGHTA and CDR2 FQGNSA. The CDR3 contains 17 residues. V lost 2 bases to trimming and J lost 4 bases; unmatched junction nucleotides: 9. The DNA of the CDR3 is TGTGCCAGCAGCTTACGGTCTTATGGACAGGGGAATCAGCCCCAGCATTTT. This sequence encodes CASSLRSYGQGNQPQHF.

In this sample, this clone turned up once. The junction shows a germline mismatch at one end, possibly a read error. The V and J genes are TRBV7-7 and TRBJ2-2; 10 bases align to TRBD2. CDR1 is SSHAT and CDR2 is FNYEAQ in the germline V gene (reference sequence). The CDR3 covers 17 residues. The CDR3 sequence is CASSPQRGGMSTGELFF. CDR3 nucleotides: TGTGCTAGCAGCCCCCAGCGGGGGGGCATGAGCACCGGGGAGCTGTTTTTT.

The V and J genes are TRBV24-1 and TRBJ2-1; D possibly corresponds to TRBD1 (5 bases). CDR3 size: 14 residues. The germline CDR1 and CDR2 sequences are KGHDR and SFDVKD. The V gene lost 4 bases and the J gene lost 5 bases, with 11 bases spanning the gap. CDR3 sequence reads: CATSDPGPHNEQFF. CDR3 nucleotide sequence: TGTGCCACCAGTGACCCAGGGCCACACAATGAGCAGTTCTTC.

The V and J genes are TRBV27 and TRBJ2-1; the match to TRBD2 covers 9 bases. The germline gives CDR1 MNHEY, CDR2 SMNVEV (reference sequence). This CDR3 has 16 residues. J was trimmed by 1 base and V by 5 bases; bases with no gene match: 6. The CDR3 sequence: CASSILAGMSYNEQFF. The CDR3 bases are TGTGCCAGCAGTATTCTAGCGGGAATGTCCTACAATGAGCAGTTCTTC.

This clone appeared once. Other nucleotide sequences in the sample specify the same CDR3. This sequence joins TRBV5-4 and TRBJ2-5, with 13 bases lining up with TRBD2. Germline trimming cut 0 bases from V and 2 bases from J; bases unmatched to any gene: 1. CDR3 length: 16 residues. Germline V lookup: CDR1 SGHNT, CDR2 YYREEE (reference sequence). The CDR3 DNA reads TGTGCCAGCAGCTTGGGACTAGCGGGGGGACAAGAGACCCAGTACTTC. As protein: CASSLGLAGGQETQYF.

The V call is TRBV3-1 (or the pseudogene TRBV3-2), the J call TRBJ1-5; D unclear. This CDR3 comprises 15 residues. Germline CDR1 LGHDT, CDR2 YNNKEL (reference sequence). Trimming stripped 0 bases from V and 3 bases from J, with 9 bases between. CDR3 region: CASSQDRQANQPQHF. CDR3 nucleotides: TGTGCCAGCAGCCAAGACAGGCAAGCCAATCAGCCCCAGCATTTT.

The chain links TRBV29-1 to TRBJ1-2; D not resolved. Trimming removed 3 bases at V and 2 bases at J, with 7 bases between. The CDR3 consists of 12 residues. From germline, CDR1 is SQVTM and CDR2 ANQGSEA. In DNA, the CDR3 is TGCAGCGTTGAGTCGGGAAACTATGGCTACACCTTC. This gives the protein CSVESGNYGYTF.

The chain has TRBV5-1 and TRBJ1-1; 8 nucleotides align to TRBD1. Losses at the gene ends were 3 bases for V and 1 base for J; bases not matched to a gene: 5. From germline, CDR1 is SGHRS and CDR2 YFSETQ. The CDR3 consists of 15 residues. CDR3 protein: CASSSKGTGNTEAFF. The CDR3 DNA is TGCGCCAGCAGCTCAAAAGGGACAGGGAACACTGAAGCTTTCTTT.

CDR3 coding DNA: TGTGCCAGCAGCTTACCCCGACAGGGAGGCTACACCTTC. Protein product: CASSLPRQGGYTF. The chain is built from TRBV7-9 and TRBJ1-2; 7 bases are shared with TRBD1. The ends lost 2 bases at V and 8 bases at J; junction bases unmatched: 5. The CDR3 is 13 amino acids. The V gene's germline CDR1 is SEHNR and CDR2 FQNEAQ (reference sequence).

This clone is a singleton in its sample. The chain links TRBV25-1 to TRBJ1-2, with D unclear. The CDR3 runs to 12 residues. V was pared by 1 base and J by 5 bases, with 5 bases between. From germline, CDR1 is MGHDK and CDR2 SYGVNS. DNA of the CDR3: TGTGCCAGCAGTGAATCCGTATATGGCTACACCTTC. Translation: CASSESVYGYTF.